Below are 10 T cell receptor beta chains sequenced from a single sample in a study of T cells in localized non-small cell lung cancer. Profiling relied on immunoSEQ multiplex PCR, and the TCRdb table lists in-frame clones only, not all of them. Among about 130,000 clones listed, roughly nine tenths were seen once. The starting material was peripheral blood, obtained before any cancer treatment. Every receptor here comes from a female donor of 60 years or more with stage I lung adenocarcinoma.

The rearrangement links TRBV5-1 to TRBJ1-1; TRBD1 matches at 9 bases. The CDR3 covers 18 residues. The germline gives CDR1 SGHRS, CDR2 YFSETQ. J lost 5 bases, V lost 0 bases, and 14 bases had no gene match. The CDR3 DNA is TGCGCCAGCAGCTTGGCCTCCGGACCGGGACAGGGAGGAACTGAAGCTTTCTTT. It yields the protein CASSLASGPGQGGTEAFF. The complete variable domain, with remaining parts taken from reference TRBV5-1 and TRBJ1-1, reads KAGVTQTPRYLIKTRGQQVTLSCSPISGHRSVSWYQQTPGQGLQFLFEYFSETQRNKGNFPGRFSGRQFSNSRSEMNVSTLELGDSALYLCASSLASGPGQGGTEAFFGQGTRLTVV.

This CDR3 reads CASSPLRVSEQYF. The CDR3 bases are TGTGCCAGCAGCCCCCTGCGGGTTTCCGAGCAGTACTTC. The chain employs TRBV11-3 and TRBJ2-7, with D perhaps matching TRBD2 (5 bases). Germline loops: CDR1 SGHNT, CDR2 YENEEA. The germline V and J ends were trimmed by 5 bases and 6 bases, with 14 bases remaining between them. This CDR3 region has 13 residues.

This clone was detected only a few times. This chain uses TRBV6-5 with TRBJ2-2; D not resolved. This CDR3 has 15 amino acids. CDR1 MNHEY and CDR2 SVGAGI come from the germline V gene. Trimming removed 1 base at V and 0 bases at J, with 6 bases between. CDR3 residues: CASSYWPPNTGELFF. CDR3 coding DNA: TGTGCCAGCAGTTACTGGCCTCCGAACACCGGGGAGCTGTTTTTT.

Only a few counts were recorded for this clone. This chain connects TRBV5-6 to TRBJ1-3; no clear D. The V gene lost 4 bases and the J gene lost 0 bases, with 11 bases spanning the gap. This CDR3 comprises 15 residues. Germline V gene lookup returns CDR1 SGHDT and CDR2 YYEEEE. In nucleotides, the CDR3 is TGTGCCAGCAGCCGGACGGCCTTCTCTGGAAACACCATATATTTT. This encodes CASSRTAFSGNTIYF.

This rearrangement joins TRBV5-1 to TRBJ2-2, with 9 bases fitting TRBD1. From germline, CDR1 is SGHRS and CDR2 YFSETQ. With 6 bases clipped from V and 4 bases from J, the junction kept 7 bases outside the gene matches. The CDR3 sequence is 15 residues long. This chain's CDR3 is CASKSGTGTTGELFF. The CDR3, as DNA: TGCGCCAGCAAATCCGGGACAGGGACCACCGGGGAGCTGTTTTTT.

The chain recombines TRBV6-1 with TRBJ2-1; D remains unclear. This CDR3 comprises 12 residues. V lost 6 bases, J lost 12 bases, and 15 bases lay in between. The germline V gene has CDR1 MNHNS and CDR2 SASEGT. The CDR3 nucleotides read TGTGCCAGCAGCGCCTCCGTGGGCTTGCAGTTCTTC. Translation gives CASSASVGLQFF.

CDR3 nucleotides: TGTGCCAGCAGCCAGGTGACTAGCGGGAAAGGGGTAGGCTACGAGCAGTACTTC. Translating gives CASSQVTSGKGVGYEQYF. The chain recombines TRBV5-6 with TRBJ2-7; TRBD2 aligns across 11 bases. This CDR3 spans 18 amino acids. Germline V gene lookup returns CDR1 SGHDT and CDR2 YYEEEE. V shed 4 bases, J shed 3 bases, and the junction held 15 bases outside the gene matches.

This chain uses TRBV27 with TRBJ2-1; 11 bases are a match to TRBD2. Trimming removed 6 bases from V and 6 bases from J; junction bases left unmatched: 16. Germline CDR1 MNHEY, CDR2 SMNVEV (reference sequence). This CDR3 has 18 amino acids. The CDR3 DNA follows: TGTGCCAGCAGGGGCTCACTAGCGGGAGCCCTTTTGAGCAATGAGCAGTTCTTC. This sequence encodes CASRGSLAGALLSNEQFF.

This clone was seen a handful of times. This CDR3 is also generated by other DNA sequences in the sample. The genes are TRBV18 and TRBJ2-3; D unresolved. Germline-derived CDR1 and CDR2 are KGHSH and LQKENI. Trimming cost V 3 bases and J 5 bases, with 3 bases left between them. The CDR3 consists of 11 residues. The chain's CDR3 is CASSPVDTQYF. Here the CDR3 DNA reads TGTGCCAGCTCACCCGTAGATACGCAGTATTTT.

The rearrangement links TRBV9 to TRBJ2-1, with D possibly TRBD1 on 6 matching bases. CDR3 length: 19 residues. V shed 3 bases and J shed 0 bases, with 22 bases lying between them. Germline values: CDR1 SGDLS, CDR2 YYNGEE. The CDR3 protein is CASSEGGGSSASSYNEQFF. The CDR3 coding sequence is TGTGCCAGCAGCGAAGGTGGGGGCTCCTCCGCCTCCTCCTACAATGAGCAGTTCTTC.